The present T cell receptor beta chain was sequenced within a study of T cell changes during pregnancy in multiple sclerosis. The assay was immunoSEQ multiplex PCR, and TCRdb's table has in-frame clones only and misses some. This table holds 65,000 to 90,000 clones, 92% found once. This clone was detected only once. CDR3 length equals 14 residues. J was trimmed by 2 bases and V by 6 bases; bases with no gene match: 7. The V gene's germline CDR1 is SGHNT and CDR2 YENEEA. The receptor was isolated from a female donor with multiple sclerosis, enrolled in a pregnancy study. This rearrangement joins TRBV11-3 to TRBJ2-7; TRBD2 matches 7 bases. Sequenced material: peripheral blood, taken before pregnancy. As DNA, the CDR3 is TGTGCCAGCAGTAAGAGCGGGGCCACCTACGAGCAGTACTTC. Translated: CASSKSGATYEQYF.